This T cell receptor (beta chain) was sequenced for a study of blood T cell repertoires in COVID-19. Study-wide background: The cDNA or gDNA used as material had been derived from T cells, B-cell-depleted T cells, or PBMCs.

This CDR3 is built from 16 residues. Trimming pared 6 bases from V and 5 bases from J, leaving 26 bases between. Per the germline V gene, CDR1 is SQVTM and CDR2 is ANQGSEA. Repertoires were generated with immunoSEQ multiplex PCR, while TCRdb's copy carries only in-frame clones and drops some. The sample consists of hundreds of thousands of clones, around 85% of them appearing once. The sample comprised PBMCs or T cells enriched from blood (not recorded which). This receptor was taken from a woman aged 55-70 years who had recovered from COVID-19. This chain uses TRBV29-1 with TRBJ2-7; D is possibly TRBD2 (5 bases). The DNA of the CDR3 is TGCAGCGTAAACGGGGATAGGAGACATACGAGTGACGAGCAGTACTTC. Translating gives CSVNGDRRHTSDEQYF.